Presented here are 3 T cell receptor beta chains from one specimen sequenced in a study of T cells expressing NK-cell markers. One entry per CDR3 protein, without DNA, is what TCRdb gives after re-calling the 5' RACE reads. This repertoire includes about 450,000 distinct CDR3 sequences. The source material was blood T cells: a sorted CD56 or NKG2C T cell subset, CD4+ or CD8+ T cells, or bulk PBMC T cells (not recorded which). Receptor source: a woman aged 18 to 75 in good health.

The gene calls are TRBV2 and TRBJ1-2; without DNA, the TCRdb call of TRBD1 cannot be checked. CDR3 length: 15 residues. Germline loops: CDR1 SNHLY, CDR2 FYNNEI. CDR3 loop: CASSARTGRNYGYTF.

The chain employs TRBV5-1 and TRBJ1-2; absent DNA, TCRdb's TRBD1 call cannot be checked. The CDR3 is 14 residues long. CDR1 and CDR2 (germline): SGHRS, YFSETQ. The CDR3 loop reads CASSAGGDGYGYTF.

The chain is built from TRBV6-1 and TRBJ2-7. Germline V gene sequence: CDR1 MNHNS, CDR2 SASEGT. The CDR3 runs to 14 residues. CDR3 sequence reads: CASKRAGVAYEQYF.